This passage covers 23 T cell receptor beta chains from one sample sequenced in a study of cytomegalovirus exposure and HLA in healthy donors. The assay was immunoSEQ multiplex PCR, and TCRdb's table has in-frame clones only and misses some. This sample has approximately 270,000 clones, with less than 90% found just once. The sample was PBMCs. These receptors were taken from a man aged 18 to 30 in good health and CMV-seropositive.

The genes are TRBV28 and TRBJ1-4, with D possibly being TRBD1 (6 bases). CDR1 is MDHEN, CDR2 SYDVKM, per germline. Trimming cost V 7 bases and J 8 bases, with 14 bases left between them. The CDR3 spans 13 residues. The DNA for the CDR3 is TGTGCCAGCAATGGGGGCCTACGAGAAAAACTGTTTTTT. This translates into CASNGGLREKLFF.

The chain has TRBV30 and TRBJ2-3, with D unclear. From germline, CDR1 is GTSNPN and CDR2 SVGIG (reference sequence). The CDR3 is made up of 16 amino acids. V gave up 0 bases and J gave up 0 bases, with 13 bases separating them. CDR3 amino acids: CAWSVRLASSTDTQYF. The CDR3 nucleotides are TGTGCCTGGAGTGTAAGGCTGGCATCTAGCACAGATACGCAGTATTTT.

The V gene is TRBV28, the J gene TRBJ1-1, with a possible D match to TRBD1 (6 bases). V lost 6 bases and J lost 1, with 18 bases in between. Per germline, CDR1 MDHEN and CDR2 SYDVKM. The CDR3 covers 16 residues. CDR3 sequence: CASRSATPTGNTEAFF. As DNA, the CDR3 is TGTGCCAGCAGATCCGCTACCCCGACAGGGAACACTGAAGCTTTCTTT.

As DNA, the CDR3 is TGCAGCGTTGAAGATCGAGGGAGAGAGACCCAGTACTTC. It codes for CSVEDRGRETQYF. The J gene is TRBJ2-5, the V gene TRBV29-1, with D tentatively TRBD2 (5 bases). Trimming pared 0 bases from V and 4 bases from J, leaving 9 bases between. This CDR3 has 13 residues. Per the germline V gene, CDR1 is SQVTM and CDR2 is ANQGSEA. Full variable domain (rest looked up from reference TRBV29-1 and TRBJ2-5): SAVISQKPSRDICQRGTSLTIQCQVDSQVTMMFWYRQQPGQSLTLIATANQGSEATYESGFVIDKFPISRPNLTFSTLTVSNMSPEDSSIYLCSVEDRGRETQYFGPGTRLLVL.

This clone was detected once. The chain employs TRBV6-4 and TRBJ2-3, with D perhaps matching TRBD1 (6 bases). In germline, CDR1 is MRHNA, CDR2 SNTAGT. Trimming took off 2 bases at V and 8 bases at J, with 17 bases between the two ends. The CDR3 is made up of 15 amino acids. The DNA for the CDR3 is TGTGCCAGCAGTGACCCTTCATTGACAGGCGGTACGCAGTATTTT. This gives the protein CASSDPSLTGGTQYF.

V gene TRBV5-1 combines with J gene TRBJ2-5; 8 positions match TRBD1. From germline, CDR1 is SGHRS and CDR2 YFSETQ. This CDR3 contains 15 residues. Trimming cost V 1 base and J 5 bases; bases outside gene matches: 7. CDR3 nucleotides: TGCGCCAGCAGCTTGTGGGCAGGGGGCGGGGAGACCCAGTACTTC. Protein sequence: CASSLWAGGGETQYF.

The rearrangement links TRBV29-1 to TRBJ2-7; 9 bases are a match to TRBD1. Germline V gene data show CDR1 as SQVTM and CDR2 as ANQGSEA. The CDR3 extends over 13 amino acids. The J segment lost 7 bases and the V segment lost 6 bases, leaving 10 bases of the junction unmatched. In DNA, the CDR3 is TGCAGCGTCGAAAACAGGGGGCCGGGAGAGCAGTACTTC. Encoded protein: CSVENRGPGEQYF.

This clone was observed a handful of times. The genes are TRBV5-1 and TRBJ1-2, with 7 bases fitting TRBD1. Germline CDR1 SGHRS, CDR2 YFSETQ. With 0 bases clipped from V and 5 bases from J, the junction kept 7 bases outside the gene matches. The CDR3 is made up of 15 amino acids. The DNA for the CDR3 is TGCGCCAGCAGCTTGGCGGGACAGCGCCCTTATGGCTACACCTTC. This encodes CASSLAGQRPYGYTF.

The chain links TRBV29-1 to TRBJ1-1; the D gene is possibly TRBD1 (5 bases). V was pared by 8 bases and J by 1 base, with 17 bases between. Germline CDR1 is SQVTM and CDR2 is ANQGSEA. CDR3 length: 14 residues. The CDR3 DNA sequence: TGCAGCTCCCGACCCGCAGGGACGAACACTGAAGCTTTCTTT. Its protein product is CSSRPAGTNTEAFF.

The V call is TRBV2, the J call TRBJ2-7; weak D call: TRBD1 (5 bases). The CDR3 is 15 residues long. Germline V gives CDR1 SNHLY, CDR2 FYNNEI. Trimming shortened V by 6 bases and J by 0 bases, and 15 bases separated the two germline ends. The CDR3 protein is CASSAGPTASYEQYF. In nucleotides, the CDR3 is TGTGCCAGCAGCGCCGGGCCGACAGCCTCCTACGAGCAGTACTTC.

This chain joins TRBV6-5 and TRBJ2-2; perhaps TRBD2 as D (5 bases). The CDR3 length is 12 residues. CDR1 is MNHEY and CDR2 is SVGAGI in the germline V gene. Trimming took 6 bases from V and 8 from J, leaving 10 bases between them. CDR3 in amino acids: CASSGIIGELFF. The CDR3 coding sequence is TGTGCCAGCAGCGGGATAATTGGGGAGCTGTTTTTT.

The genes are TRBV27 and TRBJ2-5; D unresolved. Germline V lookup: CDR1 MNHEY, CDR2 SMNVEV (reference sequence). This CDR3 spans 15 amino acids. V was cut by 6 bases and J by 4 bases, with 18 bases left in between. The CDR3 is CASRTSVAVLETQYF. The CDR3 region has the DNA TGTGCCAGCAGGACCTCGGTGGCAGTCCTAGAGACCCAGTACTTC.

In DNA, the CDR3 is TGTGCCAGCAGCTGGACAGGCTATGGCTACACCTTC. Translation: CASSWTGYGYTF. J is TRBJ1-2 and V is TRBV11-2; TRBD1 matches at 7 bases. The CDR3 runs to 12 residues. Trimming removed 4 bases from V and 4 bases from J; junction bases left unmatched: 0. Germline CDR1 reads SGHAT; CDR2 reads FQNNGV.

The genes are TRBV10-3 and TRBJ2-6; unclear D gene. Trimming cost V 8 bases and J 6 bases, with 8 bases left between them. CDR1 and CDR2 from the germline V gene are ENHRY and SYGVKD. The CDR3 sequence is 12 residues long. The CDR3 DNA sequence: TGTGCCATCGGTCTTGAGGCCAACGTCCTGACTTTC. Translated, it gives CAIGLEANVLTF.

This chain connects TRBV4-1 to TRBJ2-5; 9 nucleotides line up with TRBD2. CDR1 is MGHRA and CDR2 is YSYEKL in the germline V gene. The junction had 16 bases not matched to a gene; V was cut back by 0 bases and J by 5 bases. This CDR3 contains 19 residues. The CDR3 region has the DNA TGCGCCAGCAGCCAAGAACAAGGGGCTAGCGGGACTATTCGGGAGACCCAGTACTTC. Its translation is CASSQEQGASGTIRETQYF.

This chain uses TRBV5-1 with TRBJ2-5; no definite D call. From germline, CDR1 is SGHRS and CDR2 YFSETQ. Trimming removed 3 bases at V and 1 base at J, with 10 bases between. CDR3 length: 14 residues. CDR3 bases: TGCGCCAGCAGCTGGAGCCAGTCCCAAGAGACCCAGTACTTC. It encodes CASSWSQSQETQYF.

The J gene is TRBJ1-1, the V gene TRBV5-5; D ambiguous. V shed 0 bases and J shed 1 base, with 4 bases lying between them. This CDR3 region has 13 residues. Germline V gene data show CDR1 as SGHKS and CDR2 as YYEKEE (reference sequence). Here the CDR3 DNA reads TGTGCCAGCAGCTTGGATACGAACACTGAAGCTTTCTTT. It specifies CASSLDTNTEAFF. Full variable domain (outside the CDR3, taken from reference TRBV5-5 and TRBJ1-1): DAGVTQSPTHLIKTRGQQVTLRCSPISGHKSVSWYQQVLGQGPQFIFQYYEKEERGRGNFPDRFSARQFPNYSSELNVNALLLGDSALYLCASSLDTNTEAFFGQGTRLTVV.

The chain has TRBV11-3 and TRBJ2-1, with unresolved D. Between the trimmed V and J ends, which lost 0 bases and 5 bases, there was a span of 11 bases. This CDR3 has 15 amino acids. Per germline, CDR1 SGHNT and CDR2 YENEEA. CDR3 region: CASSLEGNTNNEQFF. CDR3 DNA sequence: TGTGCCAGCAGCTTAGAGGGTAACACTAACAATGAGCAGTTCTTC.

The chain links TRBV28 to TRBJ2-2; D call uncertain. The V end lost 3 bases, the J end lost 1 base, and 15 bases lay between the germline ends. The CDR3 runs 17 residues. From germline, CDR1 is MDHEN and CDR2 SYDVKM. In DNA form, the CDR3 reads TGTGCCAGCAGTTTGGCCCCTGGACGTGGGAACACCGGGGAGCTGTTTTTT. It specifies CASSLAPGRGNTGELFF.

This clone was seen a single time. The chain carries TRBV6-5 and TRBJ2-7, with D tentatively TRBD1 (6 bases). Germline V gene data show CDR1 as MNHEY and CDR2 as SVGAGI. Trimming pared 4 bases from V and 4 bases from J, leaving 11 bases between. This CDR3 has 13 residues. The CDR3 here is CASSFRGRYEQYF. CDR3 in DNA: TGTGCCAGCAGTTTCAGGGGTCGGTACGAGCAGTACTTC.

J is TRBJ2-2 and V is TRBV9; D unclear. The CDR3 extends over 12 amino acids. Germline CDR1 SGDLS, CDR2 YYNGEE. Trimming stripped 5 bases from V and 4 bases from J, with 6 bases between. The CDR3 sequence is CASRKGTGELFF. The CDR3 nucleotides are TGTGCCAGCAGAAAGGGCACCGGGGAGCTGTTTTTT.

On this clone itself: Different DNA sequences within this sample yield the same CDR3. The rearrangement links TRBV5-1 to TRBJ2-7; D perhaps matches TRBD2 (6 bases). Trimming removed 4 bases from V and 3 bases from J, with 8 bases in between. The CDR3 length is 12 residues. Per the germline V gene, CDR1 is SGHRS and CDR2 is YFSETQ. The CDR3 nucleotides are TGCGCCAGCAGCCTGGAGGGCTACGAGCAGTACTTC. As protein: CASSLEGYEQYF.

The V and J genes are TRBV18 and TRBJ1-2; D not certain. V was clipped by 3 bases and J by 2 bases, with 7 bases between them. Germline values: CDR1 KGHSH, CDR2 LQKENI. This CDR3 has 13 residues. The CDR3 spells CASSPGSNYGYTF. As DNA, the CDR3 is TGTGCCAGCTCACCTGGGTCAAACTATGGCTACACCTTC.